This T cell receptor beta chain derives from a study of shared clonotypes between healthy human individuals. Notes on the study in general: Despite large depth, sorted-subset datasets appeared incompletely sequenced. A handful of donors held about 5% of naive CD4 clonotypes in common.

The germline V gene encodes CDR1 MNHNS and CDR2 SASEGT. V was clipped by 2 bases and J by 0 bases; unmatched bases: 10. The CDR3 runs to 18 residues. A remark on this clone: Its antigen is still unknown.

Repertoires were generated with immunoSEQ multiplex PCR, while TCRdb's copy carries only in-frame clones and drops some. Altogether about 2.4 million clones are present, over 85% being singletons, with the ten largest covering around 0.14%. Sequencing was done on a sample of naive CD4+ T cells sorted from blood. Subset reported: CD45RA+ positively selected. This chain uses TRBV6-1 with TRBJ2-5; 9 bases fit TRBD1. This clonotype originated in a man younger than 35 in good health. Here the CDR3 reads CASSERGQGRKYQETQYF. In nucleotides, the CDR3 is TGTGCCAGCAGTGAACGGGGACAGGGACGGAAGTACCAAGAGACCCAGTACTTC.